The clone carrying this TCR beta chain showed up just once. Its specificity is unknown. This entry belongs to a study of cytomegalovirus exposure and HLA in healthy donors. Study observations and caveats: Being productive about 87% or about 30% of the time was typical of most TCR beta V segments in an earlier analysis. The majority of TCR sequences were rare, yet some public TCRs appeared in many donors. A missense variant in DCLRE1C was later tied to TCR beta V- and J-gene trimming.

This CDR3 region has 14 residues. Trimming cost V 2 bases and J 0 bases, with 7 bases left between them. Germline V lookup: CDR1 SGHRS, CDR2 YFSETQ. Donors in the study were healthy people who gave bone marrow. The PCR employed 60 Vbeta primers together with 13 Jbeta primers. Method: immunoSEQ multiplex PCR; TCRdb's copy keeps in-frame clones and lacks some. This sample has some 160,000 clones; over 55% occur once, and the top ten carry around 2.2%. This receptor was obtained from a middle-aged man in good health and CMV-seronegative. The sample comprised PBMCs. This chain joins TRBV5-1 and TRBJ2-3; D might be TRBD2 (6 bases). CDR3 coding DNA: TGCGCCAGCAGCTTCCGGGGGAGCACAGATACGCAGTATTTT. Protein product: CASSFRGSTDTQYF.